The clone carrying this T cell receptor (beta chain) has just a few counts. Its antigen remains unknown. Germline V gene sequence: CDR1 LNHNV, CDR2 YYDKDF (reference sequence). Trimming took off 0 bases at V and 5 bases at J, with 10 bases between the two ends. The CDR3 is 14 residues long. These data belong to a study of post-analysis software for immune sequencing data. Overall study context: Relapsing-remitting, secondary progressive and progressive-relapsing courses of multiple sclerosis were included.

Unique molecular identifiers were present in the TCR beta cDNA libraries. Around 500,000 cDNA molecules were recovered from an input of about 0.9 to 11 million T cells. TCRdb recomputed calls from the PCR reads with MiXCR, one row per CDR3 protein. This sample has some 890,000 distinct CDR3 sequences, with approximately 53% found just once. Points from the study as a whole: The study found TRBV5-6, TRBV5-1 and TRBV20-1 among four to six TRBV segments more frequent in patients than controls. Comparison with controls showed significantly lower normalized Chao1 diversity in multiple sclerosis patients.

The chain employs TRBV15 and TRBJ2-5; D call uncertain. Material for sequencing was blood. This sequence was found in a girl between 5 and 17 years old with multiple sclerosis. The CDR3 DNA is TGTGCCACCAGCAGAGAGGCTTTGGAGGAGACCCAGTACTTC. Its protein is CATSREALEETQYF.